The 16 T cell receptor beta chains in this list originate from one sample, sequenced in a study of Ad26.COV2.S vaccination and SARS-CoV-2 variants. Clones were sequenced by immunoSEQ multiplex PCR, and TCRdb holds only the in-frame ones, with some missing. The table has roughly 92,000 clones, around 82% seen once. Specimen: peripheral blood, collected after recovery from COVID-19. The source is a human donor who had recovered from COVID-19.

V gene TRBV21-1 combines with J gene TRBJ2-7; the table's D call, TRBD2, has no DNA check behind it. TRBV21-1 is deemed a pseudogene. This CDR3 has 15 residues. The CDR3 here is CASSKASGKTYEQYF. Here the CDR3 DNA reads TGTGCCAGCAGCAAAGCTAGCGGGAAAACCTACGAGCAGTACTTC.

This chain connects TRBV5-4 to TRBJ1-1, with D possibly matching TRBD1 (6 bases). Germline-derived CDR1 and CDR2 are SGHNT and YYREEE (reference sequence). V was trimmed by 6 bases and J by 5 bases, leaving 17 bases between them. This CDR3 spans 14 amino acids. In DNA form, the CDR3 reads TGTGCCAGCAACTTAAATACAGGGAAAACTGAAGCTTTCTTT. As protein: CASNLNTGKTEAFF. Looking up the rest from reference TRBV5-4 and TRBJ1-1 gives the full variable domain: ETGVTQSPTHLIKTRGQQVTLRCSSQSGHNTVSWYQQALGQGPQFIFQYYREEENGRGNFPPRFSGLQFPNYSSELNVNALELDDSALYLCASNLNTGKTEAFFGQGTRLTVV.

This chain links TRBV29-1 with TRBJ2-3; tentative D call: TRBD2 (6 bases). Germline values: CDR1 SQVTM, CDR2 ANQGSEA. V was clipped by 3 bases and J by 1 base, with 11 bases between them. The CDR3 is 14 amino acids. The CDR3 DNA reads TGCAGCGTTGAGTTCCCGGGAGGCACAGATACGCAGTATTTT. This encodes CSVEFPGGTDTQYF.

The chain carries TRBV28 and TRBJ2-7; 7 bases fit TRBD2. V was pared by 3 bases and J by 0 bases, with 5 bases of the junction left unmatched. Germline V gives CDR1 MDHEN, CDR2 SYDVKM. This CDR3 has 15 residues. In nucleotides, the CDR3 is TGTGCCAGCAGTTTGGCGGGAGTGCGCTCCTACGAGCAGTACTTC. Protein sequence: CASSLAGVRSYEQYF. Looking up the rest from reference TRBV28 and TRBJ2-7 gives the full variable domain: DVKVTQSSRYLVKRTGEKVFLECVQDMDHENMFWYRQDPGLGLRLIYFSYDVKMKEKGDIPEGYSVSREKKERFSLILESASTNQTSMYLCASSLAGVRSYEQYFGPGTRLTVT.

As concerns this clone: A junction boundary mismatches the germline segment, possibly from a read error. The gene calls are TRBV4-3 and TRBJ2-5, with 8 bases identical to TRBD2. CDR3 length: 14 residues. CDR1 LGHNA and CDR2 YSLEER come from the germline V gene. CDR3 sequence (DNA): TGCGCCAGCAGCCAATCTCCGGGAGGGATTAAGGAAAACTTC. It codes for CASSQSPGGIKENF.

The CDR3: CASSAGGENIQYF. Written as DNA, the CDR3 is TGTGCCAGCAGTGCGGGAGGGGAAAACATTCAGTACTTC. J is TRBJ2-4 and V is TRBV6-4, with TRBD2 matching over 8 bases. The CDR3 runs 13 residues. The V segment lost 4 bases and the J segment 5 bases; nucleotides outside the gene matches: 1. The germline gives CDR1 MRHNA, CDR2 SNTAGT.

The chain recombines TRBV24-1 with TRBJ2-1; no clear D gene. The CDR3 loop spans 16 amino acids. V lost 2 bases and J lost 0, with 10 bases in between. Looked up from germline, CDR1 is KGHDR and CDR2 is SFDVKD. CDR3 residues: CATSDSTPSSYNEQFF. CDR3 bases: TGTGCCACCAGTGATTCGACTCCGAGCTCCTACAATGAGCAGTTCTTC.

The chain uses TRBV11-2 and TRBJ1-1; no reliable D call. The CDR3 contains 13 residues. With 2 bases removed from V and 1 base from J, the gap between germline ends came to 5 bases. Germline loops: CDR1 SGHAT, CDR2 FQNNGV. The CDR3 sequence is CASSLNANTEAFF. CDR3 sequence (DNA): TGTGCCAGCAGCTTAAACGCGAACACTGAAGCTTTCTTT. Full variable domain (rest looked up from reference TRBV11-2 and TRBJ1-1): EAGVAQSPRYKIIEKRQSVAFWCNPISGHATLYWYQQILGQGPKLLIQFQNNGVVDDSQLPKDRFSAERLKGVDSTLKIQPAKLEDSAVYLCASSLNANTEAFFGQGTRLTVV.

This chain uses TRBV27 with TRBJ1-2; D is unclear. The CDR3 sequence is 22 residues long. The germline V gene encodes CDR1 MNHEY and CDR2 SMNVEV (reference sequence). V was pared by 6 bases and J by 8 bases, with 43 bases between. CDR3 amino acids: CASRTLDSYGIVDSILFVGYTF. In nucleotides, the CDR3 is TGTGCCAGCAGGACCCTGGACTCGTATGGGATCGTGGACTCTATCCTGTTTGTCGGCTACACCTTC.

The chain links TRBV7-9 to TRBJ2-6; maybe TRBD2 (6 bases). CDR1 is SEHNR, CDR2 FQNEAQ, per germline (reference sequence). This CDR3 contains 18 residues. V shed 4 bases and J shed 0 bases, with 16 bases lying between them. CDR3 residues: CASSSPGSSHSGANVLTF. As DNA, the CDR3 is TGTGCCAGCAGCTCCCCCGGGAGCTCCCACTCTGGGGCCAACGTCCTGACTTTC.

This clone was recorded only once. CDR3: CASSQGLRWAYEQYF. The CDR3 DNA is TGTGCCAGCAGCCAGGGCCTGAGATGGGCCTACGAGCAGTACTTC. The chain is built from TRBV14 and TRBJ2-7, with unresolved D. Per germline, CDR1 SGHDN and CDR2 FVKESK. The CDR3 consists of 15 residues. V was shortened by 3 bases and J by 2 bases, with 14 bases between the two germline ends. Supplemented by reference TRBV14 and TRBJ2-7, the full variable domain reads EAGVTQFPSHSVIEKGQTVTLRCDPISGHDNLYWYRRVMGKEIKFLLHFVKESKQDESGMPNNRFLAERTGGTYSTLKVQPAELEDSGVYFCASSQGLRWAYEQYFGPGTRLTVT.

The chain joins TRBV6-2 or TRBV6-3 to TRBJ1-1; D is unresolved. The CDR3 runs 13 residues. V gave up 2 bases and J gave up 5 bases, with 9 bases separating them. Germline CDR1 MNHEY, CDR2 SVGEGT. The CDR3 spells CASSYEIGTEAFF. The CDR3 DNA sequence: TGTGCCAGCAGTTACGAGATCGGAACTGAAGCTTTCTTT.

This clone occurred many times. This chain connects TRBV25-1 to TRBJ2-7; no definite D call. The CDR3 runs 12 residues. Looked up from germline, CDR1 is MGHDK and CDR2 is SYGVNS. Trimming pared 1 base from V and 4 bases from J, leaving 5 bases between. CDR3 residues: CASSESRYEQYF. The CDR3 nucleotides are TGTGCCAGCAGTGAATCGCGGTACGAGCAGTACTTC.

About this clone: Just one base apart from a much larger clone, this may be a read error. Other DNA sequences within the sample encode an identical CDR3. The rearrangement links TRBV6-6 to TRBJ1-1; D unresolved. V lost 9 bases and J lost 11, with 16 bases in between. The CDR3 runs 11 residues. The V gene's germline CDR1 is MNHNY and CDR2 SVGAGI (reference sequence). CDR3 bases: TGTGCCAGTAGTCACACCCGCGGGGCTTTCTTT. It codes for CASSHTRGAFF.

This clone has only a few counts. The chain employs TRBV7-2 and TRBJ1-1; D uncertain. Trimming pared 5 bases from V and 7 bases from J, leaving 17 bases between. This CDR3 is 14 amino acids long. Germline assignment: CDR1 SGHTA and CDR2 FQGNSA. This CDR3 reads CASSRDRAGLEAFF. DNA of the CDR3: TGTGCCAGCAGCAGAGACCGCGCAGGTCTTGAAGCTTTCTTT. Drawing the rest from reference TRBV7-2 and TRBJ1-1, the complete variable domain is GAGVSQSPSNKVTEKGKDVELRCDPISGHTALYWYRQSLGQGLEFLIYFQGNSAPDKSGLPSDRFSAERTGGSVSTLTIQRTQQEDSAVYLCASSRDRAGLEAFFGQGTRLTVV.

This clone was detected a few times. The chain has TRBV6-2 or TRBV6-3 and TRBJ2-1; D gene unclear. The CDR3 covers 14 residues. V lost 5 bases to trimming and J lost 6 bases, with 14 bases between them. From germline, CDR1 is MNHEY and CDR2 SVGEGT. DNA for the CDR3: TGTGCCAGCAGTCAGAATCTAGAAACCAATGAGCAGTTCTTC. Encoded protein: CASSQNLETNEQFF.